This T cell receptor beta chain appears in the sequencing data of a study of cytomegalovirus exposure and HLA in healthy donors. For the study at large: Caucasian-associated ancestry cluster membership applied to approximately 84% of some 400 genotyped donors.

Primers included in the PCR were 60 Vbeta and 13 Jbeta primers. Assay: immunoSEQ multiplex PCR; the TCRdb copy retains only in-frame clones and omits some. The sample has 150,000 or so clones, around 76% seen once; the top ten hold around 1%. Germline V CDR1 and CDR2: SGDLS, YYNGEE. There are 13 residues in the CDR3. V lost 0 bases to trimming and J lost 7 bases, with 10 bases between them. The chain couples TRBV9 to TRBJ1-1; the D is unclear. The sample was PBMCs. The clonotype comes from a woman in her 40s in good health and CMV-seronegative. For the CDR3, the DNA is TGTGCCAGCAGCGTAGACCTGCGGAGTGAAGCTTTCTTT. This gives the protein CASSVDLRSEAFF.